This passage covers 24 T cell receptor beta chains from one sample sequenced in a study of shared clonotypes between healthy human individuals (dated by TCRdb to 2020 to 2022). Libraries were made using the immunoSEQ multiplex PCR assay. The clones in this table, taken by TCRdb from immuneACCESS, are in-frame only. Not every clone is retained; where verified, under half of the shortfall comes from an unresolved V gene, and the cause of the rest is unknown. This sample lists around 430,000 clones; roughly 77% were detected once. Roughly an eighth of the sample is held by the ten biggest clonotypes. Specimen: PBMCs. These TCRs come from a woman aged 40-49 years in good health. Some clones in this sample may be carry-over from other donors' samples.

V usage is TRBV14 and J usage is TRBJ2-2; maybe TRBD1 (5 bases). Germline V lookup: CDR1 SGHDN, CDR2 FVKESK. Trimming pared 3 bases from V and 5 bases from J, leaving 7 bases between. The CDR3 loop spans 13 amino acids. CDR3 sequence: CASSHPGTGELFF. The CDR3 DNA reads TGTGCCAGCAGCCACCCAGGGACCGGGGAGCTGTTTTTT.

This clone was seen only once. Other DNA sequences of this sample code for an identical CDR3. The V and J genes are TRBV5-1 and TRBJ1-2; TRBD1 agrees at 12 bases. V lost 8 bases and J lost 6; bases outside the gene matches: 8. The CDR3 runs to 14 residues. CDR1 SGHRS and CDR2 YFSETQ come from the germline V gene. The CDR3 sequence is CASSPGQGAHGYTF. CDR3 sequence (DNA): TGCGCCAGTTCCCCGGGACAGGGGGCCCATGGCTACACCTTC.

This clone appeared once. The chain links TRBV9 to TRBJ2-3; possible D gene TRBD1, 6 bases. The CDR3 totals 14 residues. Deletions cut 3 bases from V and 6 bases from J, with 14 bases between. In germline, CDR1 is SGDLS, CDR2 YYNGEE. CDR3 DNA sequence: TGTGCCAGCAGCGATCGGACAGCGAGCGATACGCAGTATTTT. The encoded protein is CASSDRTASDTQYF.

There are many counts of this clone. This chain joins TRBV30 and TRBJ1-5; D is unresolved. The germline V gene encodes CDR1 GTSNPN and CDR2 SVGIG (reference sequence). The V gene lost 3 bases and the J gene lost 5 bases, with 11 bases spanning the gap. There are 13 residues in the CDR3. The CDR3 reads CAWSPQVDQPQHF. CDR3 nucleotides: TGTGCCTGGAGCCCTCAAGTGGATCAGCCCCAGCATTTT.

Worth noting for this clone: The same CDR3 arises from other DNA sequences in this sample as well. V and J are TRBV18 and TRBJ2-4, with D maybe TRBD2 (6 bases). The germline gives CDR1 KGHSH, CDR2 LQKENI. V dropped 6 bases and J dropped 0 bases, with 12 bases sitting between them. The CDR3 runs to 15 residues. CDR3 sequence reads: CASSNSGLAKNIQYF. Here the CDR3 DNA reads TGTGCCAGCTCTAATAGCGGATTAGCCAAAAACATTCAGTACTTC.

This chain links TRBV7-9 with TRBJ1-5; a possible D gene is TRBD1 (5 bases). V was shortened by 4 bases and J by 3 bases, with 16 bases between the two germline ends. The CDR3 has 16 residues. Germline loops: CDR1 SEHNR, CDR2 FQNEAQ (reference sequence). CDR3 loop: CASSSATASVNQPQHF. The CDR3 DNA sequence: TGTGCCAGCAGCTCCGCGACAGCTTCGGTCAATCAGCCCCAGCATTTT.

The V gene is TRBV28, the J gene TRBJ2-3; D is unclear. V was pared by 6 bases and J by 5 bases, with 12 bases between. Germline lookup yields CDR1 MDHEN and CDR2 SYDVKM. CDR3 length: 13 amino acids. The CDR3 DNA is TGTGCCAGCAGCTACCGCGGCGTAGATACGCAGTATTTT. It specifies CASSYRGVDTQYF.

The chain employs TRBV7-9 and TRBJ2-7, with 9 bases aligning to TRBD1. The length of the CDR3 is 16 residues. Germline trimming cut 2 bases from V and 2 bases from J; bases unmatched to any gene: 7. Germline values: CDR1 SEHNR, CDR2 FQNEAQ (reference sequence). CDR3 sequence: CASSLLGTGTTYEQYF. CDR3 in DNA: TGTGCCAGCAGCTTACTCGGGACAGGGACAACCTACGAGCAGTACTTC.

J is TRBJ2-1 and V is TRBV5-1, with D possibly TRBD2 on 6 matching bases. Germline lookup yields CDR1 SGHRS and CDR2 YFSETQ. V dropped 5 bases and J dropped 0 bases, with 15 bases sitting between them. The CDR3 extends over 16 amino acids. CDR3 region: CASRGSGGSSYNEQFF. In nucleotides, the CDR3 is TGCGCCAGCAGAGGTAGCGGAGGAAGCTCCTACAATGAGCAGTTCTTC.

This chain joins TRBV10-1 and TRBJ2-5; no definite D call. The CDR3 spans 13 residues. V was pared by 0 bases and J by 5 bases, with 7 bases between. The germline gives CDR1 WNHNN, CDR2 SYGVQD (reference sequence). CDR3: CASSESSRETQYF. For the CDR3, the DNA is TGCGCCAGCAGTGAGTCGTCCAGGGAGACCCAGTACTTC.

This chain links TRBV13 with TRBJ1-5; D possibly corresponds to TRBD1 (6 bases). Trimming cost V 5 bases and J 6 bases, with 8 bases left between them. The germline V gene has CDR1 PRHDT and CDR2 FYEKMQ (reference sequence). The CDR3 has 12 amino acids. CDR3 sequence: CASSQGGQPQHF. The CDR3 coding sequence is TGTGCCAGCAGCCAAGGGGGTCAGCCCCAGCATTTT.

V gene TRBV19 combines with J gene TRBJ2-2; D might be TRBD2 (6 bases). This CDR3 comprises 15 residues. CDR1 LNHDA and CDR2 SQIVND come from the germline V gene (reference sequence). V gave up 6 bases and J gave up 4 bases, with 15 bases separating them. CDR3 sequence reads: CASSTRAGFTGELFF. Written as DNA, the CDR3 is TGTGCCAGTAGCACTAGGGCGGGGTTCACCGGGGAGCTGTTTTTT.

The V and J genes are TRBV5-1 and TRBJ2-7; 10 nucleotides align to TRBD1. The J segment lost 3 bases and the V segment lost 0 bases, leaving 6 bases of the junction unmatched. In germline, CDR1 is SGHRS, CDR2 YFSETQ. The CDR3 loop spans 16 amino acids. The CDR3 loop reads CASSLGGQGGFYEQYF. CDR3 nucleotide sequence: TGCGCCAGCAGCTTGGGTGGACAGGGGGGATTCTACGAGCAGTACTTC.

This chain links TRBV6-1 with TRBJ2-7; 10 bases are shared with TRBD1. Germline V gene lookup returns CDR1 MNHNS and CDR2 SASEGT. Losses at the gene ends were 8 bases for V and 7 bases for J; bases not matched to a gene: 8. The CDR3 has 13 residues. The CDR3 DNA sequence: TGTGCCAGCCGCGGGGGACAGGGGAGGGAGCAGTACTTC. Its protein product is CASRGGQGREQYF.

This clone was seen ten or more times. The chain joins TRBV7-2 to TRBJ2-3; 11 bases are shared with TRBD2. The CDR3 is 16 residues long. Per the germline V gene, CDR1 is SGHTA and CDR2 is FQGNSA. V was clipped by 5 bases and J by 5 bases; unmatched bases: 9. CDR3 in amino acids: CASSPFSGRAQDTQYF. As DNA, the CDR3 is TGTGCCAGCAGCCCATTTAGCGGGAGGGCCCAAGATACGCAGTATTTT.

CDR3 amino acids: CASSKSRRRAGNQPQHF. The CDR3 DNA is TGTGCCAGCAGCAAATCCCGGCGGAGGGCTGGCAATCAGCCCCAGCATTTT. The J gene is TRBJ1-5, the V gene TRBV21-1. TRBV21-1 is a pseudogene segment. The CDR3 covers 17 residues.

In regard to this clone: A much bigger clone sits one base away, suggesting this may be a read error. Distinct nucleotide sequences in the sample also encode this CDR3. The J gene is TRBJ1-1, the V gene TRBV7-3; the D is unclear. The CDR3 has 13 amino acids. The ends were cut back, 0 bases at V and 1 base at J, with 3 bases in the middle. In germline, CDR1 is SGHTA, CDR2 FQGTGA. The CDR3 sequence is CASSLTGNTEAFF. DNA of the CDR3: TGTGCCAGCAGCTTAACGGGGAACACTGAAGCTTTCTTT.

This chain links TRBV5-4 with TRBJ1-2; the match to TRBD1 covers 10 bases. Germline V gene data show CDR1 as SGHNT and CDR2 as YYREEE (reference sequence). The CDR3 extends over 16 amino acids. V shed 3 bases, J shed 2 bases, and the junction held 7 bases outside the gene matches. In DNA, the CDR3 is TGTGCCAGCAGCTCACCCGGGACAGGGGTCAACTATGGCTACACCTTC. Translation gives CASSSPGTGVNYGYTF.

V gene TRBV4-1 combines with J gene TRBJ2-1; 11 bases line up with TRBD2. This CDR3 has 18 residues. CDR1 and CDR2 from the germline V gene are MGHRA and YSYEKL. The V and J ends lost 6 bases and 1 base, in that order; junction bases with no gene match: 11. The CDR3 here is CASRPDSRTSGSYNEQFF. The CDR3 nucleotides are TGCGCCAGCAGACCGGACAGCAGGACTAGCGGGTCCTACAATGAGCAGTTCTTC.

With regard to this clone: Relative to the germline gene, one junction end is altered; a read error may explain this. The chain has TRBV5-1 and TRBJ2-2; D tentatively reads TRBD1 or TRBD2 (5 bases each). Germline V gene lookup returns CDR1 SGHRS and CDR2 YFSETQ. The length of the CDR3 is 16 residues. The CDR3 reads CASSLVAGRLAWELSF. The CDR3 DNA reads as TGCGCCAGCAGCTTGGTGGCAGGGAGACTGGCCTGGGAGCTGTCTTTT.

A single count supports this clone. V usage is TRBV27 and J usage is TRBJ2-2; D not certain. The CDR3 has 17 residues. The V gene lost 5 bases and the J gene lost 1 base, with 17 bases spanning the gap. Germline V gives CDR1 MNHEY, CDR2 SMNVEV (reference sequence). CDR3 in DNA: TGTGCCAGCAGTCCTCGGACCGACGCCATGAACACCGGGGAGCTGTTTTTT. It codes for CASSPRTDAMNTGELFF.

The chain has TRBV14 and TRBJ1-1; no clear D. Germline CDR1 and CDR2: SGHDN and FVKESK. CDR3 length equals 13 residues. The ends were cut back, 0 bases at V and 7 bases at J, with 9 bases in the middle. In DNA, the CDR3 is TGTGCCAGCAGCCAAGAAGGGCGGTTTGAAGCTTTCTTT. Encoded protein: CASSQEGRFEAFF.

The J gene is TRBJ2-3, the V gene TRBV9; TRBD1 matches 9 bases. From germline, CDR1 is SGDLS and CDR2 YYNGEE. The ends lost 4 bases at V and 6 bases at J; junction bases unmatched: 9. The length of the CDR3 is 15 residues. The CDR3 coding sequence is TGTGCCAGCAGCTTCACCGGGACAGGGTTCGATACGCAGTATTTT. Its protein is CASSFTGTGFDTQYF.

This sequence joins TRBV19 and TRBJ2-7; TRBD2 agrees at 8 bases. The CDR3 sequence is 15 residues long. The V and J ends lost 5 bases and 0 bases, in that order; junction bases with no gene match: 6. Germline CDR1 reads LNHDA; CDR2 reads SQIVND (reference sequence). CDR3 coding DNA: TGTGCCAGTAGTCCCTCGGCGGGGGGCTCCTACGAGCAGTACTTC. Amino acids: CASSPSAGGSYEQYF. The variable domain in full, completed from reference TRBV19 and TRBJ2-7, reads DGGITQSPKYLFRKEGQNVTLSCEQNLNHDAMYWYRQDPGQGLRLIYYSQIVNDFQKGDIAEGYSVSREKKESFPLTVTSAQKNPTAFYLCASSPSAGGSYEQYFGPGTRLTVT.